These T cell receptor beta chains were read from a single sample in a study of identical twins. TCRdb re-derived calls from the 5' RACE reads in MiXCR, one entry per CDR3 protein. Altogether around 340,000 distinct CDR3 sequences are present, approximately 8.7% being singletons, with the ten largest covering more than 8%. The sequencing input was naive T cells sorted from blood. The receptors come from a woman aged 50 to 60 in good health. The CDR3 runs from the conserved cysteine through the conserved F or W. A D gene is named only where the DNA matches it firmly. Size is omitted from some rows. Given values are once, few, many or a class for expanded clones.

CDR3 DNA,CDR3 protein,J gene,D gene,V gene,clone size
TGTGCCAGCAGTACCGGGACAGGGAGTGGTGAGCAGTACTTC,CASSTGTGSGEQYF,TRBJ2-7,TRBD1,TRBV6-2/TRBV6-3,many
TGTGCCAGCAGTTACTCGATTCAGTTACTAGATACGCAGTATTTT,CASSYSIQLLDTQYF,TRBJ2-3,-,TRBV6-5,many
TGTGCCAGCAGCCCAGCGGGACAGTCGAGGGGAACTAGCACAGATACGCAGTATTTT,CASSPAGQSRGTSTDTQYF,TRBJ2-3,-,TRBV3-1,-
TGTGCCACCAGTGATTTGGGGCGAACCGGGACTAGCGGGAAAAATGAGCAGTTCTTC,CATSDLGRTGTSGKNEQFF,TRBJ2-1,TRBD2,TRBV24-1,few
TGTGCCAGCAGTCCGGGACAGTCCGAGACCCAGTACTTC,CASSPGQSETQYF,TRBJ2-5,TRBD1,TRBV12-3/TRBV12-4,once
TGCAGCGTTCAGCCCGGGAGGTTGGTTGAGCAGTTCTTC,CSVQPGRLVEQFF,TRBJ2-1,TRBD2,TRBV29-1,many
TGCAGTGCTAGACGCACACAGGGGTCCCCCTACGAGCAGTACTTC,CSARRTQGSPYEQYF,TRBJ2-7,TRBD1,TRBV20-1,few
TGTGCCAGTAGTAAGCCAGGACTGTCAGATACGCAGTATTTT,CASSKPGLSDTQYF,TRBJ2-3,-,TRBV19,-
TGCGCCAGCGCGCCCATGAAGACACGGCTAAATCAGCCCCAGCATTTT,CASAPMKTRLNQPQHF,TRBJ1-5,-,TRBV10-1,once
TGTGCCAGCAGGAGCCCTACTAGATCCGGGGAGCTGTTTTTT,CASRSPTRSGELFF,TRBJ2-2,-,TRBV12-3/TRBV12-4,many
TGTGCCTCCCTCGGTGGGATAACTGAAGCTTTCTTT,CASLGGITEAFF,TRBJ1-1,-,TRBV12-3/TRBV12-4,-
TGTGCCAGCAGCCTCGTTCCTGGGGAGAACACCGGGGAGCTGTTTTTT,CASSLVPGENTGELFF,TRBJ2-2,-,TRBV4-2,few
TGTGCCAGCAGTCGACAGATTTATCAGCCCCAGCATTTT,CASSRQIYQPQHF,TRBJ1-5,-,TRBV2,few
TGTGCCAGCAGCAGGGCGCCGTTGGGCTACGAGCAGTACTTC,CASSRAPLGYEQYF,TRBJ2-7,-,TRBV3-1,many
TGCAGTGCTAGGCAGCAACCCAGCACAGATACGCAGTATTTT,CSARQQPSTDTQYF,TRBJ2-3,-,TRBV20-1,-
TGTGCCACCAGCAGAGTGATTGTGGAAGCGACAGATACGCAGTATTTT,CATSRVIVEATDTQYF,TRBJ2-3,-,TRBV15,few
TGTGCCATCACTGACCTCGGTGGGACTAGCGGCTCCTACAATGAGCAGTTCTTC,CAITDLGGTSGSYNEQFF,TRBJ2-1,TRBD2,TRBV10-3,few
TGTGCCAGCAGTTTAAGGGCGGACAGGGGGTCTTATTTTAACTATGGCTACACCTTC,CASSLRADRGSYFNYGYTF,TRBJ1-2,TRBD1,TRBV27,many
TGCAGCGTTGAAGATCCGGGAAGTGGAAACACCATATATTTT,CSVEDPGSGNTIYF,TRBJ1-3,-,TRBV29-1,few
TGCGCCAGCAGCTCCGAGGGACAGCCCAACGAGCAGTACTTC,CASSSEGQPNEQYF,TRBJ2-7,TRBD1,TRBV5-1,-
TGTGCCATCAGTGATTCGGCGGGAACCCAGTACTTC,CAISDSAGTQYF,TRBJ2-5,-,TRBV10-3,-
TGTGCCAGCAGGGACGGGAGCTTGGAGACCCAGTACTTC,CASRDGSLETQYF,TRBJ2-5,-,TRBV6-5,many
TGTGCCAGCATACTGGGAGGGAGCAATCAGCCCCAGCATTTT,CASILGGSNQPQHF,TRBJ1-5,-,TRBV6-6,few
TGCGCCAGCAGCTCCAAGACAGGAACAGATACGCAGTATTTT,CASSSKTGTDTQYF,TRBJ2-3,-,TRBV5-1,-
TGCGCCAGCAGTGACCCCGGACAGGGCCTGTTTTTT,CASSDPGQGLFF,TRBJ1-4,TRBD1,TRBV10-2,once
TGCAGTGCTATCGCTCGAGGGGAGACTGGCAATCAGCCCCAGCATTTT,CSAIARGETGNQPQHF,TRBJ1-5,-,TRBV20-1,-
TGTGCCAGCAGCCGGGGACGAGAAGAGACCCAGTACTTC,CASSRGREETQYF,TRBJ2-5,-,TRBV11-2,few
TGCGCCAGCAGCCAAGGGACAGGGGGCCACGGGGAGCTGTTTTTT,CASSQGTGGHGELFF,TRBJ2-2,TRBD1,TRBV4-1,-
TGTGCCAGCAGTTCAGGACAGGGTCTGGGCAATCAGCCCCAGCATTTT,CASSSGQGLGNQPQHF,TRBJ1-5,TRBD1,TRBV12-3/TRBV12-4,few
TGTGCCACCAGCAGCGGGAACGGAGACACTGAAGCTTTCTTT,CATSSGNGDTEAFF,TRBJ1-1,-,TRBV15,few
TGTGCCAGCAGCCCTCAGTTGGGCATCCCTTCCGAGCAGTACTTC,CASSPQLGIPSEQYF,TRBJ2-7,-,TRBV9,many